One and the same sample provided the 9 T cell receptor beta chains below, sequenced in a study of T cells after yellow fever vaccination. A single record per CDR3 protein comes from TCRdb applying MiXCR to the 5' RACE reads. This sample has more than 55,000 distinct CDR3 sequences, with about 7% found just once. The input for sequencing was CD8+ T cells sorted from PBMCs, taken 15 days after the yellow fever booster vaccination. All receptors derive from a man under 40 who received the YFV17D yellow fever vaccine.

CDR3 amino acids: CASSSGQAPGETQYF. CDR3 bases: TGCGCCAGCAGCTCAGGACAGGCCCCGGGGGAGACCCAGTACTTC. V gene TRBV5-1 combines with J gene TRBJ2-5, with TRBD1 matching over 7 bases. This CDR3 is built from 15 residues. With 3 bases clipped from V and 5 bases from J, the junction kept 10 bases outside the gene matches. Germline lookup yields CDR1 SGHRS and CDR2 YFSETQ.

This clonotype showed up many times. The chain is built from TRBV15 and TRBJ1-2; D is undetermined. Trimming left V 0 bases short and J 6 bases short, with 11 bases between. CDR3 length: 14 residues. The germline V gene has CDR1 LNHNV and CDR2 YYDKDF (reference sequence). Here the CDR3 DNA reads TGTGCCACCAGCAGAGATTTGGACGTCGATGGCTACACCTTC. The encoded protein is CATSRDLDVDGYTF.

Note on this clonotype: This may arise from a read error, as a much more abundant clone is one base away. This chain links TRBV7-2 with TRBJ2-6; D may correspond to TRBD1 or TRBD2 (5 bases each). The CDR3 totals 12 residues. Germline V gene data show CDR1 as SGHTA and CDR2 as FQGNSA. The CDR3 loop reads CASTLGVNVLTF. DNA for the CDR3: TGTGCCAGCACCTTGGGGGTCAACGTCCTGACTTTC.

In its sample, this clonotype was seen many times. The chain has TRBV9 and TRBJ2-3; no definite D call. The CDR3 has 17 amino acids. Between the trimmed V and J ends, which lost 3 bases and 1 base, there was a span of 18 bases. From germline, CDR1 is SGDLS and CDR2 YYNGEE. The DNA for the CDR3 is TGTGCCAGCAGCGGCTTCCCCGGTAGAATGGGCACAGATACGCAGTATTTT. Residues: CASSGFPGRMGTDTQYF.

A remark on this clonotype: A read error may explain this, as a much larger clone is one base away. This chain uses TRBV5-1 with TRBJ2-3; 11 bases line up with TRBD2. CDR3 length equals 17 residues. Germline values: CDR1 SGHRS, CDR2 YFSETQ. Trimming took 2 bases from V and 4 from J; bases not matched to a gene: 9. The CDR3 region has the DNA TGCGCCAGCAGCTTTAACAGACTAGCGGGGCCCCCAGATACGCAGTATTTT. Its protein is CASSFNRLAGPPDTQYF.

This clonotype was counted at least ten times. The chain employs TRBV9 and TRBJ2-2; D unclear. In germline, CDR1 is SGDLS, CDR2 YYNGEE. This CDR3 is 14 amino acids long. Trimming stripped 2 bases from V and 4 bases from J, with 9 bases between. This CDR3 reads CASSVGRFTGELFF. The CDR3 DNA sequence: TGTGCCAGCAGCGTCGGGCGTTTCACCGGGGAGCTGTTTTTT.

This clonotype has at least ten counts. V is TRBV28 and J is TRBJ2-5; 8 bases fit TRBD2. The germline gives CDR1 MDHEN, CDR2 SYDVKM. V was pared by 8 bases and J by 5 bases, with 19 bases of the junction left unmatched. The CDR3 sequence is 17 residues long. The chain's CDR3 is CASSFGGAGAGVETQYF. Here the CDR3 DNA reads TGTGCCAGCTCCTTTGGGGGGGCTGGAGCGGGAGTTGAGACCCAGTACTTC.

This clonotype showed up many times. This chain uses TRBV7-2 with TRBJ1-6; TRBD1 is a possible D gene (5 bases). Germline loops: CDR1 SGHTA, CDR2 FQGNSA. The CDR3 consists of 15 residues. Trimming left V 1 base short and J 7 bases short, with 11 bases between. CDR3 in DNA: TGTGCCAGCAGCTTAGAGTGGGACGGCAATTCACCCCTCCACTTT. Translated: CASSLEWDGNSPLHF. Variable domain in full (rest from reference TRBV7-2 and TRBJ1-6): GAGVSQSPSNKVTEKGKDVELRCDPISGHTALYWYRQSLGQGLEFLIYFQGNSAPDKSGLPSDRFSAERTGGSVSTLTIQRTQQEDSAVYLCASSLEWDGNSPLHFGNGTRLTVT.

This clonotype was seen many times. V is TRBV27 and J is TRBJ1-5; D possibly corresponds to TRBD1 (6 bases). Trimming removed 3 bases from V and 4 bases from J, with 16 bases in between. The CDR3 length is 16 residues. Germline CDR1 and CDR2: MNHEY and SMNVEV (reference sequence). CDR3 nucleotides: TGTGCCAGCAGTTTCACTGGGGGGGGACAAAATCAGCCCCAGCATTTT. This gives the protein CASSFTGGGQNQPQHF.